The rows below give T cell receptor beta chains drawn from one sample of a study of blood T cell repertoires in COVID-19. Clones were read by immunoSEQ multiplex PCR, and TCRdb kept only the in-frame ones, dropping some. The repertoire holds roughly 100,000 clones, with around nine tenths as singletons. The sample was peripheral blood. All receptors come from a man aged 50 to 59 with active or convalescent COVID-19. CDR3s include the opening cysteine and the closing phenylalanine or tryptophan. D genes are given only for firm matches. The size of a clone is reported for some rows only, either as once, few or many, or as a class for expanded clones.

clone size: NA; J gene: TRBJ1-3; D gene: NA; V gene: TRBV5-1; CDR3 protein: CASSSGGLGNTIYF; CDR3 DNA: TGCGCCAGCAGCTCGGGGGGGCTCGGAAACACCATATATTTT
clone size: NA; J gene: TRBJ2-2; D gene: TRBD2; V gene: TRBV12-3/TRBV12-4; CDR3 protein: CASTASGGGELFF; CDR3 DNA: TGTGCCAGCACAGCTAGCGGGGGAGGGGAGCTGTTTTTT
clone size: NA; J gene: TRBJ2-2; D gene: TRBD2; V gene: TRBV10-1; CDR3 protein: CASRSSGAANTGELFF; CDR3 DNA: TGCGCCAGCCGGAGTAGCGGGGCCGCGAACACCGGGGAGCTGTTTTTT
clone size: NA; J gene: TRBJ2-1; D gene: TRBD1; V gene: TRBV27; CDR3 protein: CASSPRQGYEQFF; CDR3 DNA: TGTGCCAGCAGTCCCAGACAGGGGTATGAGCAGTTCTTC
clone size: few; J gene: TRBJ2-1; D gene: NA; V gene: TRBV7-2; CDR3 protein: CASSSVAQTYNEQFF; CDR3 DNA: TGTGCCAGCAGCTCCGTAGCCCAGACGTACAATGAGCAGTTCTTC
clone size: NA; J gene: TRBJ1-5; D gene: NA; V gene: TRBV7-8; CDR3 protein: CASSAPGEYQPQHF; CDR3 DNA: TGTGCCAGCAGCGCTCCAGGGGAGTATCAGCCCCAGCATTTT
clone size: NA; J gene: TRBJ1-4; D gene: TRBD1; V gene: TRBV28; CDR3 protein: CATRTGDEKLFF; CDR3 DNA: TGTGCCACCCGGACAGGGGATGAAAAACTGTTTTTT
clone size: NA; J gene: TRBJ1-1; D gene: NA; V gene: TRBV27; CDR3 protein: CASRPYGGGMNTEAFF; CDR3 DNA: TGTGCCAGCAGGCCATACGGGGGGGGAATGAACACTGAAGCTTTCTTT
clone size: NA; J gene: TRBJ2-3; D gene: NA; V gene: TRBV9; CDR3 protein: CASTPSPGGLADTQYF; CDR3 DNA: TGTGCCAGCACCCCTAGCCCGGGGGGCCTGGCAGATACGCAGTATTTT
clone size: NA; J gene: TRBJ2-5; D gene: TRBD2; V gene: TRBV28; CDR3 protein: CASSASGGKGETQYF; CDR3 DNA: TGTGCCAGCAGTGCCAGCGGGGGTAAGGGGGAGACCCAGTACTTC
clone size: NA; J gene: TRBJ2-5; D gene: TRBD2; V gene: TRBV9; CDR3 protein: CASSELAGRQETQYF; CDR3 DNA: TGTGCCAGCAGCGAGCTAGCGGGGAGACAAGAGACCCAGTACTTC
clone size: once; J gene: TRBJ2-3; D gene: NA; V gene: TRBV24-1; CDR3 protein: CATSQVGASDTQYF; CDR3 DNA: TGTGCCACCAGTCAGGTGGGGGCATCAGATACGCAGTATTTT
clone size: NA; J gene: TRBJ2-3; D gene: NA; V gene: TRBV7-2; CDR3 protein: CASSLARRDTQYF; CDR3 DNA: TGTGCCAGCAGCTTAGCCCGCAGAGATACGCAGTATTTT
clone size: NA; J gene: TRBJ2-1; D gene: NA; V gene: TRBV18; CDR3 protein: CASSPPGGAGDEQFF; CDR3 DNA: TGTGCCAGCTCACCACCTGGGGGGGCCGGGGATGAGCAGTTCTTC
clone size: NA; J gene: TRBJ1-4; D gene: NA; V gene: TRBV28; CDR3 protein: CASSRGLPVEKLFF; CDR3 DNA: TGTGCCAGCAGCCGCGGGCTCCCGGTTGAAAAACTGTTTTTT
clone size: once; J gene: TRBJ2-3; D gene: NA; V gene: TRBV18; CDR3 protein: CASSPPITDTQYF; CDR3 DNA: TGTGCCAGCTCACCCCCTATTACAGATACGCAGTATTTT
clone size: NA; J gene: TRBJ2-1; D gene: TRBD2; V gene: TRBV18; CDR3 protein: CASSPPGASGGTYNEQFF; CDR3 DNA: TGTGCCAGCTCACCACCGGGTGCTAGCGGGGGAACCTACAATGAGCAGTTCTTC
clone size: NA; J gene: TRBJ2-5; D gene: NA; V gene: TRBV10-2; CDR3 protein: CATGGAAKETQYF; CDR3 DNA: TGCGCCACCGGCGGGGCAGCCAAAGAGACCCAGTACTTC
clone size: NA; J gene: TRBJ2-3; D gene: NA; V gene: TRBV12-3/TRBV12-4; CDR3 protein: CASSSSLDTQYF; CDR3 DNA: TGTGCCAGCAGTTCTAGTCTAGATACGCAGTATTTT
clone size: NA; J gene: TRBJ2-3; D gene: TRBD2; V gene: TRBV4-1; CDR3 protein: CASSQDSSGGTDTQYF; CDR3 DNA: TGCGCCAGCAGCCAAGATTCTAGCGGGGGCACAGATACGCAGTATTTT
clone size: NA; J gene: TRBJ1-1; D gene: TRBD1; V gene: TRBV14; CDR3 protein: CASSQVGGATEAFF; CDR3 DNA: TGTGCCAGCAGCCAAGTAGGGGGCGCGACTGAAGCTTTCTTT
clone size: NA; J gene: TRBJ2-3; D gene: TRBD2; V gene: TRBV10-3; CDR3 protein: CAIHPQGGGTDTQYF; CDR3 DNA: TGTGCCATTCATCCTCAGGGAGGGGGCACAGATACGCAGTATTTT
clone size: once; J gene: TRBJ2-4; D gene: TRBD2; V gene: TRBV5-1; CDR3 protein: CASSASFDGGAKNIQYF; CDR3 DNA: TGCGCCAGCAGCGCAAGCTTCGACGGGGGGGCCAAAAACATTCAGTACTTC
clone size: NA; J gene: TRBJ1-1; D gene: NA; V gene: TRBV7-9; CDR3 protein: CASTNNRQGEAFF; CDR3 DNA: TGTGCCAGCACAAATAATCGCCAGGGGGAAGCTTTCTTT
clone size: few; J gene: TRBJ1-5; D gene: NA; V gene: TRBV4-1; CDR3 protein: CASSQDLQGQQPQHF; CDR3 DNA: TGCGCCAGCAGCCAAGATTTACAGGGACAACAGCCCCAGCATTTT
clone size: NA; J gene: TRBJ1-4; D gene: TRBD1; V gene: TRBV28; CDR3 protein: CASSSTGVGEKLFF; CDR3 DNA: TGTGCCAGCAGTTCAACAGGGGTAGGTGAAAAACTGTTTTTT
clone size: NA; J gene: TRBJ1-2; D gene: TRBD1; V gene: TRBV10-3; CDR3 protein: CAIRLQGDYGYTF; CDR3 DNA: TGTGCCATCCGCCTACAGGGGGATTATGGCTACACCTTC
clone size: NA; J gene: TRBJ2-5; D gene: NA; V gene: TRBV5-1; CDR3 protein: CASSLEGETQYF; CDR3 DNA: TGCGCCAGCAGCTTAGAGGGAGAGACCCAGTACTTC
clone size: once; J gene: TRBJ2-3; D gene: TRBD2; V gene: TRBV2; CDR3 protein: CASSIRSAGGTTDTQYF; CDR3 DNA: TGTGCCAGCAGCATCCGCTCGGCGGGGGGGACCACAGATACGCAGTATTTT